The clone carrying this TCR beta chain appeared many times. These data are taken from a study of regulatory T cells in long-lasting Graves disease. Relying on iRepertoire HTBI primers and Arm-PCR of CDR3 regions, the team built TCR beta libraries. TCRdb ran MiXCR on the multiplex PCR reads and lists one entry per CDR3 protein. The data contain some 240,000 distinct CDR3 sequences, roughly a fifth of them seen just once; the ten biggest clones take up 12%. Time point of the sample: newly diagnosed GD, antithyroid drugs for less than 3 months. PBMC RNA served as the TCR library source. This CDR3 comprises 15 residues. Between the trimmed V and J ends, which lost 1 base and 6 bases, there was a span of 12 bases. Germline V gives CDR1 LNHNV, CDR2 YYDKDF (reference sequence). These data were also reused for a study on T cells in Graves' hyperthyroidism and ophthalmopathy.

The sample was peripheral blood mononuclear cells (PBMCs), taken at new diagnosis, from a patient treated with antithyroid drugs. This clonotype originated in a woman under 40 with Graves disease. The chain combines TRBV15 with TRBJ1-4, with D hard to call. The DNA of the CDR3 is TGTGCCACCAGCAGAGTACGGACCCCAGATGAAAAACTGTTTTTT. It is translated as CATSRVRTPDEKLFF.